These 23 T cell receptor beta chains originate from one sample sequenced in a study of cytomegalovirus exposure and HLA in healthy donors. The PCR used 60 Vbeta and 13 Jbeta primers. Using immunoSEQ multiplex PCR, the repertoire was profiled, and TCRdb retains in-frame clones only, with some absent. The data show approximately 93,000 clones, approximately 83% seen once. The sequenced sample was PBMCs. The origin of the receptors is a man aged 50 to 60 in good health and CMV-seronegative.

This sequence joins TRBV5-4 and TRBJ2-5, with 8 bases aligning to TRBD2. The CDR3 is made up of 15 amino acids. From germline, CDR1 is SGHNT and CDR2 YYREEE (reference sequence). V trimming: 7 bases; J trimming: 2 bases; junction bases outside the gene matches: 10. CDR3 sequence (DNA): TGTGCCAGCTTGGACGGGGGGGCCGGACAAGAGACCCAGTACTTC. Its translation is CASLDGGAGQETQYF.

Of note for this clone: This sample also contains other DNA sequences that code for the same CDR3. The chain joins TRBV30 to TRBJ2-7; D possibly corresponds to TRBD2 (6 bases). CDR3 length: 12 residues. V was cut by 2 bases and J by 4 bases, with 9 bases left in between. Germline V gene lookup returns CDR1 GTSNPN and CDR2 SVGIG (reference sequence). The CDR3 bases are TGTGCCTGGAGTCCCGGAGGGTACGAGCAGTACTTC. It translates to CAWSPGGYEQYF.

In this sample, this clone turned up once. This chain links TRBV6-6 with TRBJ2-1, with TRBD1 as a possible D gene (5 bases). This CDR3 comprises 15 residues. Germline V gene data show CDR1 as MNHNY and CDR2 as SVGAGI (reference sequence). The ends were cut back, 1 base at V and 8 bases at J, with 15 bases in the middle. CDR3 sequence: CASSYFSEGVDEQFF. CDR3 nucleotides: TGTGCCAGCAGTTACTTCTCGGAAGGGGTTGATGAGCAGTTCTTC.

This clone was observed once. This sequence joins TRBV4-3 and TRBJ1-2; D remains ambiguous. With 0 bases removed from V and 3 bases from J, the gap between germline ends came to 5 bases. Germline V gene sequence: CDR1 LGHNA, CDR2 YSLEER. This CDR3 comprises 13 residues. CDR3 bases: TGCGCCAGCAGCCAAGAACAATACTATGGCTACACCTTC. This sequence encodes CASSQEQYYGYTF.

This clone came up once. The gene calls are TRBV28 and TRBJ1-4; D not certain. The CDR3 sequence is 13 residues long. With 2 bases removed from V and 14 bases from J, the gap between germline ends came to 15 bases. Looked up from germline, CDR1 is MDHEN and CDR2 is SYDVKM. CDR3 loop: CASSLGPPRGLFF. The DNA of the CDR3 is TGTGCCAGCAGTTTAGGGCCCCCCCGAGGGCTGTTTTTT. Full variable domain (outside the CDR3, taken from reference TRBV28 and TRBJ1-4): DVKVTQSSRYLVKRTGEKVFLECVQDMDHENMFWYRQDPGLGLRLIYFSYDVKMKEKGDIPEGYSVSREKKERFSLILESASTNQTSMYLCASSLGPPRGLFFGSGTQLSVL.

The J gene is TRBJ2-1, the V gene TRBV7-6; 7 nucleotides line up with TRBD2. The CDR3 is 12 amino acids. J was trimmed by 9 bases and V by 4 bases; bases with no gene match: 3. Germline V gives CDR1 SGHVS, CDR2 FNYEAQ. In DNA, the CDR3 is TGTGCCAGCAGCTACTCGGGGGGTGAGCAGTTCTTC. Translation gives CASSYSGGEQFF.

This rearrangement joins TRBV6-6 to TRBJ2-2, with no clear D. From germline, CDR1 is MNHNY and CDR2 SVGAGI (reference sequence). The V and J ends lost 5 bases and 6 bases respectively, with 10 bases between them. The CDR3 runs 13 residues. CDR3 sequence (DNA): TGTGCCAGCAGTCAGGTCCTACCCGGGGAGCTGTTTTTT. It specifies CASSQVLPGELFF.

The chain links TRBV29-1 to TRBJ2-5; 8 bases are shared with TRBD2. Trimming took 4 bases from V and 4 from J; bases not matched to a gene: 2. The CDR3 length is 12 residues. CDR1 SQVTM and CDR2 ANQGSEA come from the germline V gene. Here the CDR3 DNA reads TGCAGCGTTGTTCTAGCGGGAGAGACCCAGTACTTC. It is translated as CSVVLAGETQYF.

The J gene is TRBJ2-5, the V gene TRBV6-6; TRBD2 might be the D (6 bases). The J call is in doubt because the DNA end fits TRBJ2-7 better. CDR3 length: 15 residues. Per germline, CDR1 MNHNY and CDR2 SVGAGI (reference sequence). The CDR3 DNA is TGTGCCAGCAGCACTATCGGGGGATTCTCCTACGAGCAGTACTTC. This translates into CASSTIGGFSYEQYF.

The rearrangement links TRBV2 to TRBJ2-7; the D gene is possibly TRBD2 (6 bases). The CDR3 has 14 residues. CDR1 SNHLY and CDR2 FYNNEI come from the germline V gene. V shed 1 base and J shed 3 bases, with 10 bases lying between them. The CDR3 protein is CASSEVMRGYEQYF. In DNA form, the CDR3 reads TGTGCCAGCAGTGAAGTCATGCGGGGCTACGAGCAGTACTTC. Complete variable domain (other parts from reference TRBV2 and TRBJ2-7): EPEVTQTPSHQVTQMGQEVILRCVPISNHLYFYWYRQILGQKVEFLVSFYNNEISEKSEIFDDQFSVERPDGSNFTLKIRSTKLEDSAMYFCASSEVMRGYEQYFGPGTRLTVT.

Here the CDR3 DNA reads TGCAGCGTGTCGGGGTTGGGGGAGACCCAGTACTTC. This gives the protein CSVSGLGETQYF. This sequence joins TRBV29-1 and TRBJ2-5, with D possibly being TRBD2 (5 bases). Trimming pared 6 bases from V and 5 bases from J, leaving 13 bases between. Germline V gene sequence: CDR1 SQVTM, CDR2 ANQGSEA. The CDR3 extends over 12 amino acids.

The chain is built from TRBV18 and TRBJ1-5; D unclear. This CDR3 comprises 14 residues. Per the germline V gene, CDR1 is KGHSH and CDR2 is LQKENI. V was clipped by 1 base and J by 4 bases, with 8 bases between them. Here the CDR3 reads CASSPRQTNQPQHF. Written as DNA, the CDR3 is TGTGCCAGCTCACCACGGCAGACTAATCAGCCCCAGCATTTT.

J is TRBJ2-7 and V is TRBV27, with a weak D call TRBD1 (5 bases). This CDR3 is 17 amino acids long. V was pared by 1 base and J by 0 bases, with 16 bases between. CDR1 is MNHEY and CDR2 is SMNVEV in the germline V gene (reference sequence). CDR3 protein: CASSLYLGQSHSYEQYF. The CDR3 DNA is TGTGCCAGCAGTTTATATCTGGGGCAGTCCCACTCCTACGAGCAGTACTTC.

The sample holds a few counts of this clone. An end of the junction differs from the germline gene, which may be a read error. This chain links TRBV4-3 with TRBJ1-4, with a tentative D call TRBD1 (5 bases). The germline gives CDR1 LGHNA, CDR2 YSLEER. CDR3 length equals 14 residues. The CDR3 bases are TGCGCCAGCAGAAGTGGGGCAGGGTCGGGCAGAGTGCTTTTT. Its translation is CASRSGAGSGRVLF.

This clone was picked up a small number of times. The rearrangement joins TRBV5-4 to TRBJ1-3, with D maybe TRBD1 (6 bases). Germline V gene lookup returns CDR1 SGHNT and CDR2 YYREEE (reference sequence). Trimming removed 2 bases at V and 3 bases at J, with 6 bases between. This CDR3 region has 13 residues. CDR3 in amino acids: CASSFRGGNTIYF. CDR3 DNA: TGTGCCAGCAGCTTCAGGGGTGGAAACACCATATATTTT.

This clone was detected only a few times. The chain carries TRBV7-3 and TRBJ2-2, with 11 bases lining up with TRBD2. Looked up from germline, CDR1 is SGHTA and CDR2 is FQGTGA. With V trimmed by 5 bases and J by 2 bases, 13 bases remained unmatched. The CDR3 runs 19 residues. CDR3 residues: CASSPLPGLAVNNTGELFF. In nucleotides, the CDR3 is TGTGCCAGCAGCCCCCTCCCGGGACTAGCGGTAAATAACACCGGGGAGCTGTTTTTT.

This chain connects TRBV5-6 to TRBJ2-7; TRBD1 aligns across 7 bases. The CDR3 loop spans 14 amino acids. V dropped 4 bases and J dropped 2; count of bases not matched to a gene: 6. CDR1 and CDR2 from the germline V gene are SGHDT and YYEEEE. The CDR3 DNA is TGTGCCAGCAGCACGCAGACAGGGACCTACGAGCAGTACTTC. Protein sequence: CASSTQTGTYEQYF.

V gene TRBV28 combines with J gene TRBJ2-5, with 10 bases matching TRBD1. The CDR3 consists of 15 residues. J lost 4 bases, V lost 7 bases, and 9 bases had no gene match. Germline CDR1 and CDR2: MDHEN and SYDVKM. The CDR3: CASTKSRDRGETQYF. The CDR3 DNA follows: TGTGCCAGCACCAAGTCCCGGGACAGGGGAGAGACCCAGTACTTC.

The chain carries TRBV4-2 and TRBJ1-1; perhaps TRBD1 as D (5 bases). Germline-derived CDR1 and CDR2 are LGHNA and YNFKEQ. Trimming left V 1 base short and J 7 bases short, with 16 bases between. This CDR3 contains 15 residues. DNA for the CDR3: TGTGCCAGCAGCCAAGGGGAGGGACGGGTTGGTGAAGCTTTCTTT. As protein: CASSQGEGRVGEAFF.

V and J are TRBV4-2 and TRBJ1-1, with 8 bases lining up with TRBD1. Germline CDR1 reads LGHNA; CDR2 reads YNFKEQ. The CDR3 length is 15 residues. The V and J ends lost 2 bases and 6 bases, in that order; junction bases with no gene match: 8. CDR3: CASSQPDRGTAEAFF. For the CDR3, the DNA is TGTGCCAGCAGCCAACCCGACAGGGGCACGGCTGAAGCTTTCTTT.

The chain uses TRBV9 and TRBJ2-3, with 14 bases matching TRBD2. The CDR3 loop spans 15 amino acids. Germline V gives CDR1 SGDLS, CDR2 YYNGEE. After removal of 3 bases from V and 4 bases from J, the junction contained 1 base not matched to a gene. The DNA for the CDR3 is TGTGCCAGCAGCGCGGGACTAGCGGGAGCAGATACGCAGTATTTT. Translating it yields CASSAGLAGADTQYF.

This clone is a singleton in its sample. The CDR3 DNA reads TGTGCCAGTACTGGGACAGCTAATCAGCCCCAGCATTTT. Protein product: CASTGTANQPQHF. The chain has TRBV19 and TRBJ1-5; 7 bases fit TRBD1. Looked up from germline, CDR1 is LNHDA and CDR2 is SQIVND (reference sequence). Trimming cost V 7 bases and J 4 bases; bases outside gene matches: 4. CDR3 size: 13 residues.

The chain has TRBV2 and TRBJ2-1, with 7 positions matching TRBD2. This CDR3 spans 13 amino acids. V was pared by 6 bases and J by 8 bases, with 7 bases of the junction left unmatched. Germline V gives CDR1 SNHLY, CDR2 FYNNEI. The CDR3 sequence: CASRRGLVDEQFF. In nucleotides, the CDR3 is TGTGCCAGCAGAAGAGGACTAGTGGATGAGCAGTTCTTC.